This T cell receptor beta chain was documented in a study of CD8 T cell repertoires and HIV-1 epitope variants. Across the study: T cells were stimulated with Twenty-five Gag and Nef peptides separately. Controls included no peptide, Ebola AY9 epitope, and a CMV, EBV, flu pool.

In germline, CDR1 is MNHEY, CDR2 SVGAGI. V gave up 5 bases and J gave up 7 bases; unmatched junction bases: 10. This CDR3 has 15 amino acids. On the immunoSEQ platform, TCR beta CDR3s were sequenced at survey depth. Sequencing used immunoSEQ multiplex PCR; TCRdb keeps in-frame clones, though not all of them. The sample carries a few thousand clones, around 60% recorded once. Overall study findings and caveats: Most of the nine antigen-specific clonotypes appeared cross-reactive to autologous or escape variants.

About this clone: Its cognate antigen is unknown.

Sequenced input: cultured CD8+ T cells derived from PBMCs. The V call is TRBV6-5, the J call TRBJ1-1, with 10 bases fitting TRBD1. The sequence was obtained from a male donor with HIV. Here the CDR3 reads CASSKHRDRGDEAFF. In nucleotides, the CDR3 is TGTGCCAGCAGTAAACACCGGGACAGGGGTGATGAAGCTTTCTTT.